This T cell receptor beta chain was found in a study of cytomegalovirus exposure and HLA in healthy donors. Study conclusions and caveats: Reports state that TCR beta sequences accurately predicted most subjects' HLA-A and HLA-B alleles.

In the case of this clone: Antigen unknown.

The CDR3 spans 13 residues. The junction had 0 bases not matched to a gene; V was cut back by 4 bases and J by 3 bases. CDR1 and CDR2 (germline): KGHSH, LQKENI. Healthy bone marrow donors formed the donor group. 60 Vbeta and 13 Jbeta primers were used in PCR. Repertoires were generated with immunoSEQ multiplex PCR, while TCRdb's copy carries only in-frame clones and drops some. This sample has some 150,000 clones, with roughly four fifths found just once. The specimen sequenced was PBMCs. The chain links TRBV18 to TRBJ1-2, with 9 bases matching TRBD1. This TCR came from a woman aged 30 to 39 in good health and CMV-seropositive. CDR3 sequence: CASSRTGDYGYTF. In DNA form, the CDR3 reads TGTGCCAGCTCACGGACAGGGGACTATGGCTACACCTTC.